The entry that follows covers one T cell receptor beta chain sequence. This sample includes further DNA sequences coding for the same CDR3. Method: immunoSEQ multiplex PCR; TCRdb's copy keeps in-frame clones and lacks some. The repertoire has tens of thousands of clones, 84% of them found once; the top ten carry roughly 0.6%. This sample stems from a study of OX40 agonist ivuxolimab in advanced cancers. This clonotype was sampled from an adult with an advanced solid tumor such as melanoma, head and neck, liver or kidney cancer. This material consisted of CD4+ or CD8+ T cells sorted from blood, taken in a trial of the OX40 agonist ivuxolimab.

The CDR3, as DNA: TGTGCCAGCAGTTATTACTGGGGACAGGAACCAGGAAGCTCCTACGAGCAGTACTTC. It is translated as CASSYYWGQEPGSSYEQYF. The rearrangement links TRBV28 to TRBJ2-7; TRBD1 agrees at 8 bases. J gave up 0 bases and V 4 bases, and 17 bases lay outside the gene matches. Germline V gives CDR1 MDHEN, CDR2 SYDVKM. This CDR3 has 19 residues. Supplemented by reference TRBV28 and TRBJ2-7, the full variable domain reads DVKVTQSSRYLVKRTGEKVFLECVQDMDHENMFWYRQDPGLGLRLIYFSYDVKMKEKGDIPEGYSVSREKKERFSLILESASTNQTSMYLCASSYYWGQEPGSSYEQYFGPGTRLTVT.